Shown below are 29 T cell receptor beta chains from a single sample sequenced in a study of blood T cell repertoires in COVID-19. Generated by immunoSEQ multiplex PCR, the TCRdb table keeps only in-frame clones and is missing some. The sample lists fewer than 350,000 clones; around nine tenths were seen once. Input material: PBMCs or T cells enriched from blood (not recorded which). These receptor sequences come from a woman in her 30s who had been exposed to COVID-19.

J is TRBJ2-5 and V is TRBV2; TRBD1 is a possible D gene (7 bases). CDR3 length: 16 residues. Per germline, CDR1 SNHLY and CDR2 FYNNEI. Between the trimmed V and J ends, which lost 4 bases and 5 bases, there was a span of 20 bases. The CDR3 region is CASSVSAGGLPETQYF. The CDR3 DNA sequence: TGTGCCAGCAGTGTCTCGGCAGGGGGGTTGCCCGAGACCCAGTACTTC.

The chain couples TRBV28 to TRBJ1-4, with 8 bases that match TRBD1. This CDR3 contains 14 residues. V shed 5 bases, J shed 10 bases, and the junction held 9 bases outside the gene matches. The germline V gene has CDR1 MDHEN and CDR2 SYDVKM. CDR3 loop: CASSLDRVLRKLFF. The CDR3 DNA is TGTGCCAGCAGTCTGGACAGGGTATTACGAAAACTGTTTTTT.

The chain links TRBV14 to TRBJ2-2; TRBD1 might be the D (5 bases). V was shortened by 4 bases and J by 2 bases, with 8 bases between the two germline ends. Germline V gene sequence: CDR1 SGHDN, CDR2 FVKESK. The CDR3 contains 14 residues. CDR3 sequence: CASSRQINTGELFF. The CDR3 coding sequence is TGTGCCAGCAGCCGACAGATCAACACCGGGGAGCTGTTTTTT.

This clone was observed a single time. The rearrangement joins TRBV5-1 to TRBJ2-1; TRBD2 agrees at 8 bases. Germline V gene lookup returns CDR1 SGHRS and CDR2 YFSETQ. After removal of 1 base from V and 4 bases from J, the junction contained 4 bases not matched to a gene. This CDR3 has 15 residues. The CDR3 is CASSLPGGVYNEQFF. The CDR3 region has the DNA TGCGCCAGCAGCTTGCCGGGAGGGGTGTACAATGAGCAGTTCTTC.

The chain uses TRBV5-4 and TRBJ2-2, with D possibly being TRBD1 (5 bases). This CDR3 contains 16 residues. The V end lost 6 bases, the J end lost 1 base, and 16 bases lay between the germline ends. The germline V gene has CDR1 SGHNT and CDR2 YYREEE (reference sequence). CDR3 DNA: TGTGCCAGCAACCCAAGGGGAACTCAGAACACCGGGGAGCTGTTTTTT. Its protein is CASNPRGTQNTGELFF.

In DNA form, the CDR3 reads TGTGCCAGCAGTTCCCCCAGAGAGCAGTACTTC. As protein: CASSSPREQYF. The chain carries TRBV28 and TRBJ2-7; D not resolved. The V and J ends lost 4 bases and 7 bases respectively, with 8 bases between them. From germline, CDR1 is MDHEN and CDR2 SYDVKM. CDR3 length: 11 residues. The full variable domain, completed using reference TRBV28 and TRBJ2-7, is DVKVTQSSRYLVKRTGEKVFLECVQDMDHENMFWYRQDPGLGLRLIYFSYDVKMKEKGDIPEGYSVSREKKERFSLILESASTNQTSMYLCASSSPREQYFGPGTRLTVT.

This clone appeared once. The V gene is TRBV18, the J gene TRBJ1-3; 9 bases match TRBD1. The CDR3 runs to 15 residues. In germline, CDR1 is KGHSH, CDR2 LQKENI. J lost 4 bases, V lost 2 bases, and 3 bases had no gene match. In DNA, the CDR3 is TGTGCCAGCTCACCAACCGGGACAGGGGGAAACACCATATATTTT. Its protein is CASSPTGTGGNTIYF.

Comments on this clone: The sample has other DNA sequences that encode this CDR3 too. V and J are TRBV5-1 and TRBJ2-2; 11 positions agree with TRBD2. The germline CDR1 and CDR2 sequences are SGHRS and YFSETQ. The CDR3 loop spans 14 amino acids. J gave up 5 bases and V 7 bases, and 4 bases lay outside the gene matches. CDR3: CASSGTSGTGELFF. The CDR3 region has the DNA TGCGCCAGCTCCGGGACTAGCGGTACCGGGGAGCTGTTTTTT. Looking up the rest from reference TRBV5-1 and TRBJ2-2 gives the full variable domain: KAGVTQTPRYLIKTRGQQVTLSCSPISGHRSVSWYQQTPGQGLQFLFEYFSETQRNKGNFPGRFSGRQFSNSRSEMNVSTLELGDSALYLCASSGTSGTGELFFGEGSRLTVL.

This clone was counted once. J is TRBJ2-1 and V is TRBV6-4, with D unresolved. Trimming took off 3 bases at V and 3 bases at J, with 9 bases between the two ends. Germline V lookup: CDR1 MRHNA, CDR2 SNTAGT. The CDR3 consists of 14 residues. The CDR3 nucleotides read TGTGCCAGCAGTGAAAAAAGCGACTACAATGAGCAGTTCTTC. Translated, it gives CASSEKSDYNEQFF.

V usage is TRBV10-3 and J usage is TRBJ1-6; 8 nucleotides match TRBD1. Trimming took 3 bases from V and 9 from J; bases not matched to a gene: 4. CDR1 is ENHRY and CDR2 is SYGVKD in the germline V gene. The length of the CDR3 is 14 residues. CDR3 coding DNA: TGTGCCATCAGTGATACAGGGGGGGCTTCACCCCTCCACTTT. Translated, it gives CAISDTGGASPLHF.

The chain links TRBV11-2 to TRBJ1-6; D unresolved. Germline V gene sequence: CDR1 SGHAT, CDR2 FQNNGV. CDR3 size: 15 residues. With 6 bases removed from V and 7 bases from J, the gap between germline ends came to 16 bases. The CDR3 DNA is TGTGCCAGCAGGGACTTTAACCCCGGGAATTCACCCCTCCACTTT. Encoded protein: CASRDFNPGNSPLHF.

This clone has more than one count but fewer than ten. The V call is TRBV27, the J call TRBJ2-5, with D perhaps matching TRBD1 (5 bases). V lost 6 bases to trimming and J lost 5 bases, with 22 bases between them. The CDR3 sequence is 16 residues long. Germline CDR1 is MNHEY and CDR2 is SMNVEV (reference sequence). The CDR3 DNA reads as TGTGCCAGCAGCACCTCCGGTCGTAGGGGTGAGGAGACCCAGTACTTC. The encoded protein is CASSTSGRRGEETQYF.

This sequence joins TRBV7-2 and TRBJ2-3, with 7 nucleotides matching TRBD1. V lost 5 bases to trimming and J lost 0 bases; unmatched junction nucleotides: 2. The CDR3 loop spans 14 amino acids. Germline V gives CDR1 SGHTA, CDR2 FQGNSA. CDR3 in amino acids: CASSLQGSTDTQYF. The CDR3 bases are TGTGCCAGCAGCCTACAGGGGAGCACAGATACGCAGTATTTT.

The V gene is TRBV3-1 (or the pseudogene TRBV3-2), the J gene TRBJ2-3, with TRBD2 identical over 13 bases. Germline trimming cut 4 bases from V and 6 bases from J; bases unmatched to any gene: 4. This CDR3 is built from 15 residues. Germline CDR1 reads LGHDT; CDR2 reads YNNKEL (reference sequence). In DNA, the CDR3 is TGTGCCAGCAGCCGGGGGACTAGCGGGATGGATACGCAGTATTTT. Translation gives CASSRGTSGMDTQYF.

This chain joins TRBV9 and TRBJ1-2, with D possibly being TRBD1 (5 bases). Germline lookup yields CDR1 SGDLS and CDR2 YYNGEE. The CDR3 is made up of 14 amino acids. V was shortened by 1 base and J by 0 bases, with 7 bases between the two germline ends. The DNA of the CDR3 is TGTGCCAGCAGCGTAACAGGTACTAACTATGGCTACACCTTC. It translates to CASSVTGTNYGYTF.

The chain couples TRBV19 to TRBJ2-7, with a possible D match to TRBD1 (5 bases). Germline V gives CDR1 LNHDA, CDR2 SQIVND (reference sequence). Trimming took off 5 bases at V and 7 bases at J, with 15 bases between the two ends. The CDR3 covers 13 residues. CDR3 region: CASSATALGEQYF. DNA of the CDR3: TGTGCCAGTAGTGCGACAGCGTTGGGAGAGCAGTACTTC.

V is TRBV7-8 and J is TRBJ2-3, with a tentative D call TRBD2 (5 bases). Germline loops: CDR1 SGHVS, CDR2 FQNEAQ. V was shortened by 3 bases and J by 4 bases, with 8 bases between the two germline ends. The CDR3 is made up of 13 amino acids. The CDR3 spells CASSFGDPDTQYF. The CDR3 DNA reads TGTGCCAGCAGCTTCGGGGATCCAGATACGCAGTATTTT.

This clone was seen a handful of times. The chain employs TRBV27 and TRBJ1-2, with 9 positions matching TRBD1. The CDR3 is made up of 14 amino acids. V was pared by 2 bases and J by 8 bases, with 6 bases of the junction left unmatched. The germline CDR1 and CDR2 sequences are MNHEY and SMNVEV (reference sequence). The CDR3 DNA is TGTGCCAGCAGTTTAGGGACAGGGACTAGGGGCTACACCTTC. Translating it yields CASSLGTGTRGYTF.

The rearrangement joins TRBV5-1 to TRBJ1-4; D unresolved. Trimming removed 0 bases at V and 7 bases at J, with 7 bases between. The CDR3 sequence is 13 residues long. From germline, CDR1 is SGHRS and CDR2 YFSETQ. The CDR3 here is CASSLGEAEKLFF. DNA for the CDR3: TGCGCCAGCAGCTTGGGGGAGGCTGAAAAACTGTTTTTT.

The chain recombines TRBV9 with TRBJ2-2, with 12 bases matching TRBD2. V lost 4 bases and J lost 4; bases outside the gene matches: 5. This CDR3 contains 16 residues. CDR1 is SGDLS and CDR2 is YYNGEE in the germline V gene. CDR3 loop: CASSPGLAGATGELFF. The CDR3 nucleotides are TGTGCCAGCAGCCCGGGACTAGCGGGTGCCACCGGGGAGCTGTTTTTT.

The chain links TRBV6-5 to TRBJ2-1, with 7 nucleotides matching TRBD2. CDR3 length: 15 residues. The V gene end was trimmed by 3 bases and the J gene end by 8 bases; junction bases not matched to a gene: 10. Germline loops: CDR1 MNHEY, CDR2 SVGAGI. The CDR3 is CASSYRAGARDEQFF. The DNA for the CDR3 is TGTGCCAGCAGTTATCGGGCGGGAGCTCGCGATGAGCAGTTCTTC.

The CDR3, as DNA: TGCGCCAGCAGCTTGATTCTCGCCGGGACAGGGGGACAAGAGACCCAGTACTTC. Protein product: CASSLILAGTGGQETQYF. This rearrangement joins TRBV5-1 to TRBJ2-5; the match to TRBD1 covers 11 bases. Unmatched junction bases numbered 10, after V lost 1 base and J lost 2 bases. From germline, CDR1 is SGHRS and CDR2 YFSETQ. The CDR3 is made up of 18 amino acids.

The V gene is TRBV21-1, the J gene TRBJ2-1; the D call in the table, TRBD2, was not verified against the DNA. TRBV21-1 is a listed pseudogene. The CDR3 is 17 amino acids. The CDR3 region is CASSKLLAGAVYNEQFF. The CDR3 bases are TGTGCCAGCAGCAAACTACTAGCGGGAGCGGTCTACAATGAGCAGTTCTTC.

Note on this clone: Other nucleotide sequences in the sample specify the same CDR3. The V gene is TRBV28, the J gene TRBJ1-3, with 9 positions matching TRBD1. The J segment lost 1 base and the V segment lost 5 bases, leaving 6 bases of the junction unmatched. Germline V gene data show CDR1 as MDHEN and CDR2 as SYDVKM. The CDR3 sequence is 16 residues long. As DNA, the CDR3 is TGTGCCAGCAGTCCCCCGGGACAGGGATCTGGAAACACCATATATTTT. Residues: CASSPPGQGSGNTIYF.

This sequence joins TRBV5-1 and TRBJ1-1; D ambiguous. CDR3 length: 10 amino acids. Germline V gene sequence: CDR1 SGHRS, CDR2 YFSETQ. Trimming shortened V by 0 bases and J by 12 bases, and 6 bases separated the two germline ends. CDR3 in DNA: TGCGCCAGCAGCTTGGTACATCCTTTCTTT. Encoded protein: CASSLVHPFF.

The chain joins TRBV2 to TRBJ2-5; TRBD2 matches at 10 bases. The length of the CDR3 is 15 residues. Unmatched junction bases numbered 3, after V lost 4 bases and J lost 1 base. The germline V gene encodes CDR1 SNHLY and CDR2 FYNNEI. CDR3 DNA sequence: TGTGCCAGCAGTGGATCTAGCGGGGGCCAAGAGACCCAGTACTTC. It yields the protein CASSGSSGGQETQYF.

The CDR3: CASSLGLAGGQDTQYF. Here the CDR3 DNA reads TGTGCCAGCAGCCTGGGACTAGCGGGAGGACAAGATACGCAGTATTTT. The rearrangement joins TRBV5-5 to TRBJ2-3; the match to TRBD2 covers 15 bases. V lost 4 bases and J lost 5; bases outside the gene matches: 5. The CDR3 extends over 16 amino acids. CDR1 and CDR2 (germline): SGHKS, YYEKEE (reference sequence).

This clone was found once. The chain joins TRBV11-2 to TRBJ2-1, with 8 positions matching TRBD2. Germline loops: CDR1 SGHAT, CDR2 FQNNGV. The CDR3 runs 16 residues. With 5 bases clipped from V and 5 bases from J, the junction kept 11 bases outside the gene matches. Here the CDR3 reads CASSAGLAGGNNEQFF. For the CDR3, the DNA is TGTGCCAGCAGCGCAGGACTGGCGGGAGGAAACAATGAGCAGTTCTTC.

This chain joins TRBV29-1 and TRBJ2-3; 8 positions agree with TRBD2. Germline CDR1 reads SQVTM; CDR2 reads ANQGSEA. This CDR3 comprises 13 residues. Trimming took 4 bases from V and 6 from J; bases not matched to a gene: 6. The CDR3 sequence: CSVAGGPSDTQYF. CDR3 nucleotide sequence: TGCAGCGTTGCGGGAGGGCCCTCGGATACGCAGTATTTT.